A selection of T cell receptor beta chains follows, all from one sample in a study of T cells in Graves' hyperthyroidism and ophthalmopathy. TCRdb analysed the multiplex PCR reads with MiXCR anew, one entry per CDR3 protein. This sample has hundreds of thousands of distinct CDR3 sequences; roughly 14% occur once, and the top ten carry around 12%. The specimen sequenced was blood. Receptor source: a woman aged 50 to 60 with Graves' ophthalmopathy. The conserved cysteine and the conserved F or W are not part of the CDR3 here. The D gene is left open where the match is weak.

V,J,length,D,CDR3
TRBV14,TRBJ2-1,13,NA,ASSQDAGAYNEQF
TRBV7-9,TRBJ2-7,12,NA,ASSAPYPPYEQY
TRBV7-9,TRBJ2-1,10,NA,ASSLGGYEQF
TRBV9,TRBJ1-1,13,NA,ASSVEGHMNTEAF
TRBV6-5,TRBJ2-1,15,TRBD2,ASRYSSGRAKYNEQF
TRBV10-3,TRBJ2-7,13,TRBD1,AISIKDRESYEQY
TRBV11-2,TRBJ1-5,12,NA,ASSLAGIGQPQH
TRBV20-1,TRBJ2-5,13,TRBD2,SAIKGLAGQETQY
TRBV4-3,TRBJ2-1,13,TRBD2,ASSPRTSGSYEQF
TRBV5-6,TRBJ2-3,13,NA,ASSLDPRNTDTQY
TRBV20-1,TRBJ2-3,12,NA,SAREILDYTTQY
TRBV5-1,TRBJ2-3,12,NA,ASSDYSSTDTQY
TRBV4-1,TRBJ2-7,14,TRBD2,ASSRFNSGSSYEQY
TRBV5-1,TRBJ2-2,13,NA,ASSRRGANTGELF
TRBV9,TRBJ1-2,13,NA,ASSEAQGGTYGYT
TRBV25-1,TRBJ2-2,13,NA,ASSDRRGLPGELF
TRBV12-3/TRBV12-4,TRBJ2-7,12,TRBD2,ASSLAGGQYEQY
TRBV19,TRBJ1-1,12,TRBD1,ASNGRGVNTEAF
TRBV12-3/TRBV12-4,TRBJ1-2,12,NA,ASSSLAGGIGYT
TRBV12-3/TRBV12-4,TRBJ1-5,13,NA,ASSYQRGGNQPQH
TRBV7-9,TRBJ2-5,14,NA,ASSLRGTTIQETQY
TRBV28,TRBJ1-1,9,NA,ASSLNRGAF
TRBV9,TRBJ1-1,12,NA,ASSVSRGGSEAF
TRBV6-6,TRBJ2-1,14,TRBD2,ASSYLAGGPYNEQF
TRBV29-1,TRBJ2-5,12,NA,SVEVGTQQETQY
TRBV7-9,TRBJ1-1,14,NA,ASSHIDGGLSTEAF
TRBV7-2,TRBJ2-5,16,TRBD2,ASSARLAGGPDQETQY
TRBV29-1,TRBJ2-2,11,TRBD1,SVLTGATGELF